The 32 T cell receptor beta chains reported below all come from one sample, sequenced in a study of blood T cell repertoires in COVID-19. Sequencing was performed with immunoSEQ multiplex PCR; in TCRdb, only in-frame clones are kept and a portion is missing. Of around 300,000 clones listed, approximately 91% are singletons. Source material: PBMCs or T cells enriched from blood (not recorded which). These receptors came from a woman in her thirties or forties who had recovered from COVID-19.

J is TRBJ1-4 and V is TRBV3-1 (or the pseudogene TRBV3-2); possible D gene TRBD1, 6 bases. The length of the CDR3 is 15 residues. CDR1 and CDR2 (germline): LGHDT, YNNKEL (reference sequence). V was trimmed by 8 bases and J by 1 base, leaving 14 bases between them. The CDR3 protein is CASRRGGRTNEKLFF. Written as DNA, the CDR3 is TGTGCCAGCCGAAGGGGGGGGCGAACTAATGAAAAACTGTTTTTT.

CDR3 DNA sequence: TGTGCCAGCAGAACAGGGGGTTTCGCAGTTGAAGCTTTCTTT. It is translated as CASRTGGFAVEAFF. V is TRBV7-2 and J is TRBJ1-1, with TRBD1 matching over 8 bases. The CDR3 is 14 residues long. Trimming took 6 bases from V and 7 from J; bases not matched to a gene: 10. From germline, CDR1 is SGHTA and CDR2 FQGNSA.

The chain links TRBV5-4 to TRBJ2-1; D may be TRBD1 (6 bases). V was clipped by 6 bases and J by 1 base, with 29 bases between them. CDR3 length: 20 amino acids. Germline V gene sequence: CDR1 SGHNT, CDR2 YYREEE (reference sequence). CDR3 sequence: CASTYRRPGALMRSYNEQFF. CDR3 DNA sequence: TGTGCCAGCACCTATAGACGGCCAGGGGCCCTAATGCGGTCCTACAATGAGCAGTTCTTC.

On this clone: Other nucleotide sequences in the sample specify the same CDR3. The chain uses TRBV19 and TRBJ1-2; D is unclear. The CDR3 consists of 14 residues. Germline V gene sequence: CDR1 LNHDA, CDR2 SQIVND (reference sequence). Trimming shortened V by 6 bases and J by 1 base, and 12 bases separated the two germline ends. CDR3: CASSINGDNYGYTF. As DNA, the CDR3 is TGTGCCAGTAGCATTAACGGAGATAACTATGGCTACACCTTC.

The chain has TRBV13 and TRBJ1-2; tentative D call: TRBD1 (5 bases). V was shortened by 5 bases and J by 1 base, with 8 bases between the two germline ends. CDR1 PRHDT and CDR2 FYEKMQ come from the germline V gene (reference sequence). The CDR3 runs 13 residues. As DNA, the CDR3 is TGTGCCAGCAGCGTGACAGTTAACTATGGCTACACCTTC. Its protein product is CASSVTVNYGYTF.

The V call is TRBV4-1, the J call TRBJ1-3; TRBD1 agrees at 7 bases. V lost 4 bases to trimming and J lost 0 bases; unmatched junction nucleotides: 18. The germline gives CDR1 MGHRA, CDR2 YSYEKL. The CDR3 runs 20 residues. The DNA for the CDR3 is TGCGCCAGCAGCCTCAGAGGAGTGGACAGGTTGCCCAACTCTGGAAACACCATATATTTT. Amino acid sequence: CASSLRGVDRLPNSGNTIYF.

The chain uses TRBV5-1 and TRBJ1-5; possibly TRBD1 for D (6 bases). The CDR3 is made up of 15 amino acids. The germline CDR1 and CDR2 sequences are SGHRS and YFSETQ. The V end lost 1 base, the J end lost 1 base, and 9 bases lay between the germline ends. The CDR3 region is CASSLQGSSNQPQHF. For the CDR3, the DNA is TGCGCCAGCAGCTTGCAGGGGTCAAGCAATCAGCCCCAGCATTTT.

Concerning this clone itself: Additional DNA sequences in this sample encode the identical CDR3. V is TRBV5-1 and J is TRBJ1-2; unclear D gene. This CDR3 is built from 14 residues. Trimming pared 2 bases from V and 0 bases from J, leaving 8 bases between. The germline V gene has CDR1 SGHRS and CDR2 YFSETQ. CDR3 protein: CASSFETPNYGYTF. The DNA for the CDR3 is TGCGCCAGCAGCTTCGAGACACCTAACTATGGCTACACCTTC. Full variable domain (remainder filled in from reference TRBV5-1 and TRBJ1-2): KAGVTQTPRYLIKTRGQQVTLSCSPISGHRSVSWYQQTPGQGLQFLFEYFSETQRNKGNFPGRFSGRQFSNSRSEMNVSTLELGDSALYLCASSFETPNYGYTFGSGTRLTVV.

In DNA, the CDR3 is TGTGCCAGTAGTATAGAGGCTAGCGGAAGCTCCTACGAGCAGTACTTC. Its protein product is CASSIEASGSSYEQYF. The chain recombines TRBV19 with TRBJ2-7, with 7 bases fitting TRBD2. The V and J ends lost 0 bases and 0 bases, in that order; junction bases with no gene match: 5. Germline CDR1 reads LNHDA; CDR2 reads SQIVND (reference sequence). The CDR3 extends over 16 amino acids.

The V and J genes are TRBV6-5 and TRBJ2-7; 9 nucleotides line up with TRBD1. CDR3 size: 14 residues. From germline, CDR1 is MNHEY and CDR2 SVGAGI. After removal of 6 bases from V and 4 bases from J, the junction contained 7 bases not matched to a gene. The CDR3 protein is CASRPQGASYEQYF. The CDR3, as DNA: TGTGCCAGCAGACCACAGGGGGCATCTTACGAGCAGTACTTC.

DNA for the CDR3: TGCGCCAGCAGCTTGGATTCGGGACAGGGATATGGCTACACCTTC. This encodes CASSLDSGQGYGYTF. V usage is TRBV5-1 and J usage is TRBJ1-2; 9 nucleotides agree with TRBD1. CDR1 and CDR2 from the germline V gene are SGHRS and YFSETQ. Trimming cost V 0 bases and J 5 bases; bases outside gene matches: 5. The CDR3 consists of 15 residues. Combining the CDR3 with reference TRBV5-1 and TRBJ1-2 gives the whole variable domain KAGVTQTPRYLIKTRGQQVTLSCSPISGHRSVSWYQQTPGQGLQFLFEYFSETQRNKGNFPGRFSGRQFSNSRSEMNVSTLELGDSALYLCASSLDSGQGYGYTFGSGTRLTVV.

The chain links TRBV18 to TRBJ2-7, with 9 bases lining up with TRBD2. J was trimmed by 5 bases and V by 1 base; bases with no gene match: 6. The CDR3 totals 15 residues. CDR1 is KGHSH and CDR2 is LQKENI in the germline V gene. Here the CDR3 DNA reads TGTGCCAGCTCACCACTGGCTAGCGGGATGCACGAGCAGTACTTC. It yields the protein CASSPLASGMHEQYF.

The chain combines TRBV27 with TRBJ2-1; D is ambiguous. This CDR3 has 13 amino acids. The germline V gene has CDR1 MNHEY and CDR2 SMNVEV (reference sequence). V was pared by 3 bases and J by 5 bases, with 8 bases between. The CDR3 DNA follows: TGTGCCAGCAGTTTTGCGGTGAACAATGAGCAGTTCTTC. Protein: CASSFAVNNEQFF.

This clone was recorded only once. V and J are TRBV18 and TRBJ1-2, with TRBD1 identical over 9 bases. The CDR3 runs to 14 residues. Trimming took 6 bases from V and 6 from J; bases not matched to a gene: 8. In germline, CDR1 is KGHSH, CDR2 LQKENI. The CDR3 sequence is CASSEGQGVDGYTF. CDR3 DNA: TGTGCCAGCTCCGAGGGACAGGGTGTTGATGGCTACACCTTC.

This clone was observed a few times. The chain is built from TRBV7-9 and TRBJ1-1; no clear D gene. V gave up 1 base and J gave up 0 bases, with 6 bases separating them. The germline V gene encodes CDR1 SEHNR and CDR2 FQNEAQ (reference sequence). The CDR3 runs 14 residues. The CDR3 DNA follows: TGTGCCAGCAGCTTAGTTCGGGTGAACACTGAAGCTTTCTTT. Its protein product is CASSLVRVNTEAFF.

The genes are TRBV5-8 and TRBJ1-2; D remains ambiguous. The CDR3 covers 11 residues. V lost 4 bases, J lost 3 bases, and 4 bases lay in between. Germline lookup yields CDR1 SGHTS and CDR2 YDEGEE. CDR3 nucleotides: TGTGCCAGCAGCCCATACTATGGCTACACCTTC. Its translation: CASSPYYGYTF.

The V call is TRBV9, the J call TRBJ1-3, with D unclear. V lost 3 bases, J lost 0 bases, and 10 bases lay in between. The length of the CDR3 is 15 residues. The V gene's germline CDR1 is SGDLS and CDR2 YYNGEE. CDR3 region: CASSAGRDSGNTIYF. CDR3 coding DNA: TGTGCCAGCAGCGCCGGACGGGACTCTGGAAACACCATATATTTT.

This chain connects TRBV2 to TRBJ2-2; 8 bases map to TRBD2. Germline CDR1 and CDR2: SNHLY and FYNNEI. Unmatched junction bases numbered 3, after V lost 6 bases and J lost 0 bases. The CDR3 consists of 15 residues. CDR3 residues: CASRRAGANTGELFF. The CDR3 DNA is TGTGCCAGCAGGAGAGCGGGGGCGAACACCGGGGAGCTGTTTTTT.

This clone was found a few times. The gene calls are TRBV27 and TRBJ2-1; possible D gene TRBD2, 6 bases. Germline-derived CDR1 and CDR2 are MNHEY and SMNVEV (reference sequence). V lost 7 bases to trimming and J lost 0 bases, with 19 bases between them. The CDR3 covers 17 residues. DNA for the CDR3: TGTGCCAGCATCAAAAACCCCGGACTAAGCTCCTACAATGAGCAGTTCTTC. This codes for CASIKNPGLSSYNEQFF.

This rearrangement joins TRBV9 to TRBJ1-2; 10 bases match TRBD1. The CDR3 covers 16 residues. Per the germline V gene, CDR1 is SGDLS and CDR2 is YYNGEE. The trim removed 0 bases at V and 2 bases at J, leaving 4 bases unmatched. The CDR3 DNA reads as TGTGCCAGCAGCGTAGAGCCGGGACAGGGGAACTATGGCTACACCTTC. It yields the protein CASSVEPGQGNYGYTF. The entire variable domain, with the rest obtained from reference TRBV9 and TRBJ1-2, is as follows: DSGVTQTPKHLITATGQRVTLRCSPRSGDLSVYWYQQSLDQGLQFLIQYYNGEERAKGNILERFSAQQFPDLHSELNLSSLELGDSALYFCASSVEPGQGNYGYTFGSGTRLTVV.

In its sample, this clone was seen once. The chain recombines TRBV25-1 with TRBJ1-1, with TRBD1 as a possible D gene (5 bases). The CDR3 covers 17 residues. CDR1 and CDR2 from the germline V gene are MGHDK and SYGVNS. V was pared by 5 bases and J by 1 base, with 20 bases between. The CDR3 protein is CASSPNREGRENTEAFF. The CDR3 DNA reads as TGTGCCAGCAGTCCCAACCGGGAGGGGCGGGAGAACACTGAAGCTTTCTTT. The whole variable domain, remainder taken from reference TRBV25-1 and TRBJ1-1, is EADIYQTPRYLVIGTGKKITLECSQTMGHDKMYWYQQDPGMELHLIHYSYGVNSTEKGDLSSESTVSRIRTEHFPLTLESARPSHTSQYLCASSPNREGRENTEAFFGQGTRLTVV.

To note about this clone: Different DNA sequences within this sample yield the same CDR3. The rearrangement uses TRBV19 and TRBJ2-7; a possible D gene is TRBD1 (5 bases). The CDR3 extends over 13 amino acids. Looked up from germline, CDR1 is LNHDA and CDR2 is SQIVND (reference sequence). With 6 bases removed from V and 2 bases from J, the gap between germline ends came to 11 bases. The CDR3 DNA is TGTGCCAGTAGGGAAGCAGGGACCTACGAGCAGTACTTC. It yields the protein CASREAGTYEQYF. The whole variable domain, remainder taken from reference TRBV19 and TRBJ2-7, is DGGITQSPKYLFRKEGQNVTLSCEQNLNHDAMYWYRQDPGQGLRLIYYSQIVNDFQKGDIAEGYSVSREKKESFPLTVTSAQKNPTAFYLCASREAGTYEQYFGPGTRLTVT.

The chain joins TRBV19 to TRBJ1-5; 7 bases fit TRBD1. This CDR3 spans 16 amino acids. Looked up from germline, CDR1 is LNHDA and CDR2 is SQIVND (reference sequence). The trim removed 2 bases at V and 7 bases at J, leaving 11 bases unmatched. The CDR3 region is CASSILFRGGGQPQHF. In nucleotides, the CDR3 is TGTGCCAGTAGTATATTATTCAGAGGGGGCGGCCAGCCCCAGCATTTT.

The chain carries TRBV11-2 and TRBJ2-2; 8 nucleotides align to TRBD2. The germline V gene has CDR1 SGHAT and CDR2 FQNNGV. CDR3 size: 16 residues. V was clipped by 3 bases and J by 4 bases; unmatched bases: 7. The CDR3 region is CASSFRVAGTTGELFF. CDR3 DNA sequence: TGTGCCAGCAGCTTTAGAGTAGCGGGGACCACCGGGGAGCTGTTTTTT.

CDR3 bases: TGTGCCAGCAGCCAAGATCCCCAGACAGGGCCCGTATCCTACGAGCAGTACTTC. Residues: CASSQDPQTGPVSYEQYF. The genes are TRBV4-2 and TRBJ2-7; 7 nucleotides agree with TRBD1. After removal of 0 bases from V and 1 base from J, the junction contained 12 bases not matched to a gene. This CDR3 is 18 amino acids long. Germline V CDR1 and CDR2: LGHNA, YNFKEQ.

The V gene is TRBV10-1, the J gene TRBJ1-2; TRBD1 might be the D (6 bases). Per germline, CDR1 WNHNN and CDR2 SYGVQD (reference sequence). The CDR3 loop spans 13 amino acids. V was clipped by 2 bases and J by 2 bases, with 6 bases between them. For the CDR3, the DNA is TGCGCCAGCAGTGAGCAGGGGAACTATGGCTACACCTTC. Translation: CASSEQGNYGYTF.

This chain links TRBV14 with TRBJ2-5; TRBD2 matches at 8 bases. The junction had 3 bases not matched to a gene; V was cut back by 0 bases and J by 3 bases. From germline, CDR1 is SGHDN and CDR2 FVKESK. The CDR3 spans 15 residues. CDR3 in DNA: TGTGCCAGCAGCCAAGATGGACTAGCAGAAGAGACCCAGTACTTC. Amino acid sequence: CASSQDGLAEETQYF.

The CDR3 is CASSQAIRKGQGAADTQYF. CDR3 sequence (DNA): TGTGCCAGCAGCCAAGCCATCCGAAAAGGACAGGGGGCCGCAGATACGCAGTATTTT. The chain joins TRBV4-2 to TRBJ2-3; 11 nucleotides match TRBD1. V lost 1 base to trimming and J lost 4 bases; unmatched junction nucleotides: 13. This CDR3 has 19 amino acids. The V gene's germline CDR1 is LGHNA and CDR2 YNFKEQ.

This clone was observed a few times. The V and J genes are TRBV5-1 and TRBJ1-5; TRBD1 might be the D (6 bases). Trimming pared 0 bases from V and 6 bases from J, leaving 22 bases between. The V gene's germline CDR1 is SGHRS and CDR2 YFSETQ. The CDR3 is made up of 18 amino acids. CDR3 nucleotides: TGCGCCAGCAGCTTGGGCCCGGGGGGGCAGCAGAAGGGTCAGCCCCAGCATTTT. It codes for CASSLGPGGQQKGQPQHF. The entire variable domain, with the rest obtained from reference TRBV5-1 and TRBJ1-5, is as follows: KAGVTQTPRYLIKTRGQQVTLSCSPISGHRSVSWYQQTPGQGLQFLFEYFSETQRNKGNFPGRFSGRQFSNSRSEMNVSTLELGDSALYLCASSLGPGGQQKGQPQHFGDGTRLSIL.

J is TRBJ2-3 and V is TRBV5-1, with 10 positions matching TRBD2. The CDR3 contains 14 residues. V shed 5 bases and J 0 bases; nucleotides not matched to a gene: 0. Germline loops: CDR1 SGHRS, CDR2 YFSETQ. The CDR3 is CASRTSGSTDTQYF. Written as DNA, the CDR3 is TGCGCCAGCAGGACTAGCGGGAGCACAGATACGCAGTATTTT.

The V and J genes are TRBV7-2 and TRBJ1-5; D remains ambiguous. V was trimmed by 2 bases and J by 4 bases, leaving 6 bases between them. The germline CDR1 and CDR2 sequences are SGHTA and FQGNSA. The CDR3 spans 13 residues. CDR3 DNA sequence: TGTGCCAGCAGCTTAACTGGTAATCAGCCCCAGCATTTT. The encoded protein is CASSLTGNQPQHF.

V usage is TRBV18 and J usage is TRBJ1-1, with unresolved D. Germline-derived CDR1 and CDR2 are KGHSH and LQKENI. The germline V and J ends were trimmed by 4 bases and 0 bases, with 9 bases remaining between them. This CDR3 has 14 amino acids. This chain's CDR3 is CASSLSVMNTEAFF. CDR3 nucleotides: TGTGCCAGCTCACTTTCGGTGATGAACACTGAAGCTTTCTTT.